This note documents a single T cell receptor beta chain sequence. This sample is part of a study of OX40 agonist ivuxolimab in advanced cancers. Looking at the study overall: Antecedent anti-PD-1, anti-PD-L1 or anti-CTLA-4 therapy was permissible, with roughly 36% having received some.

Clones were sequenced by immunoSEQ multiplex PCR, and TCRdb holds only the in-frame ones, with some missing. Of approximately 45,000 clones detected, roughly 94% appear once; the ten largest clones hold 11%. Trimming shortened V by 4 bases and J by 4 bases, and 21 bases separated the two germline ends. The CDR3 totals 17 residues. Germline CDR1 SEHNR, CDR2 FQNEAQ (reference sequence). The sample in question was CD4+ or CD8+ T cells sorted from blood, obtained in a trial of the OX40 agonist ivuxolimab. The V gene is TRBV7-9, the J gene TRBJ2-3, with D possibly matching TRBD1 (6 bases). This TCR was recovered from an adult with an advanced solid tumor such as melanoma, head and neck, liver or kidney cancer. Here the CDR3 DNA reads TGTGCCAGCAGCTCTCCACGTTGGGGGCAGTTGGCAGATACGCAGTATTTT. This gives the protein CASSSPRWGQLADTQYF.